Listed below are T cell receptor beta chains from one sample, sequenced in a study of T cells in tumors after PD-1 blockade. Only in-frame clones appear in the TCRdb table, and some are missing; sequencing was by immunoSEQ multiplex PCR. Of about 24,000 clones listed, roughly 80% are singletons. The specimen was PBMCs, collected after anti-PD-1 treatment. These receptors all stem from a human donor with basal cell carcinoma. The CDR3 runs from the conserved cysteine through the conserved F or W. A D gene is named only where the DNA matches it firmly. Only some rows state a clone size, as once, few, many or a class for expanded clones.

size: -
D: -
V: TRBV12-3/TRBV12-4
J: TRBJ2-2
CDR3: CASSFQGPGELFF
DNA: TGTGCCAGCAGTTTTCAGGGGCCCGGGGAGCTGTTTTTT

size: -
D: -
V: TRBV4-1
J: TRBJ1-4
CDR3: CASSRTNEKLFF
DNA: TGCGCCAGCAGCCGAACTAATGAAAAACTGTTTTTT

size: -
D: -
V: TRBV29-1
J: TRBJ2-7
CDR3: CSVDKTGQGYEQYF
DNA: TGCAGCGTAGATAAGACAGGCCAGGGTTACGAGCAGTACTTC

size: -
D: -
V: TRBV7-2
J: TRBJ2-3
CDR3: CASHQVRGRGVDTQYF
DNA: TGTGCCAGCCACCAAGTTCGGGGCAGGGGTGTGGATACGCAGTATTTT

size: -
D: -
V: TRBV6-1
J: TRBJ1-1
CDR3: CASSENGPNTEAFF
DNA: TGTGCCAGCAGTGAAAACGGGCCGAACACTGAAGCTTTCTTT

size: -
D: TRBD2
V: TRBV7-6
J: TRBJ2-1
CDR3: CASSPRTSGGSSSYNEQFF
DNA: TGTGCCAGCAGCCCCCGGACTAGCGGGGGGTCGAGCTCCTACAATGAGCAGTTCTTC

size: -
D: -
V: TRBV3-1/TRBV3-2
J: TRBJ1-5
CDR3: CASSQDLGTPNQPQHF
DNA: TGTGCCAGCAGCCAAGACTTAGGGACACCAAATCAGCCCCAGCATTTT

size: -
D: TRBD1
V: TRBV7-9
J: TRBJ2-3
CDR3: CASSHRDRGPTDTQYF
DNA: TGTGCCAGCAGCCATCGAGACAGGGGGCCCACAGATACGCAGTATTTT

size: -
D: -
V: TRBV6-5
J: TRBJ2-1
CDR3: CASTPSEAYNEQFF
DNA: TGTGCCAGCACCCCCTCCGAGGCCTACAATGAGCAGTTCTTC

size: -
D: -
V: TRBV9
J: TRBJ2-3
CDR3: CASSVGRATDTQYF
DNA: TGTGCCAGCAGCGTAGGTAGGGCAACAGATACGCAGTATTTT

size: -
D: -
V: TRBV5-6
J: TRBJ2-7
CDR3: CASSLADFRQGHEQYF
DNA: TGTGCCAGCAGCTTGGCCGATTTTAGGCAGGGCCACGAGCAGTACTTC

size: few
D: -
V: TRBV6-1
J: TRBJ1-5
CDR3: CASSEAGNNQPQHF
DNA: TGTGCCAGCAGTGAAGCAGGGAATAATCAGCCCCAGCATTTT

size: medium-sized
D: -
V: TRBV12-3/TRBV12-4
J: TRBJ2-7
CDR3: CASSPRAPRPQYF
DNA: TGTGCCAGCAGTCCGCGGGCCCCCCGCCCGCAGTACTTC

size: -
D: TRBD1
V: TRBV5-6
J: TRBJ2-7
CDR3: CASSLRGRQVPNEQYF
DNA: TGTGCCAGCAGCTTGAGGGGGCGACAGGTTCCTAACGAGCAGTACTTC

size: -
D: -
V: TRBV5-6
J: TRBJ1-1
CDR3: CASSLDRMENTEAFF
DNA: TGTGCCAGCAGCTTGGATAGGATGGAGAACACTGAAGCTTTCTTT

size: medium-sized
D: TRBD1
V: TRBV15
J: TRBJ2-7
CDR3: CATTPGTEVHEQYF
DNA: TGTGCCACAACCCCCGGGACAGAAGTTCACGAGCAGTACTTC

size: once
D: TRBD1
V: TRBV7-8
J: TRBJ1-6
CDR3: CASSSTGGYNSPLHF
DNA: TGTGCCAGCAGCTCGACAGGGGGCTATAATTCACCCCTCCACTTT

size: -
D: -
V: TRBV5-6
J: TRBJ2-5
CDR3: CASSYLGDNPQETQYF
DNA: TGTGCCAGCAGCTACCTTGGGGACAACCCCCAAGAGACCCAGTACTTC

size: -
D: -
V: TRBV11-3
J: TRBJ2-1
CDR3: CASNRGGDEQFF
DNA: TGTGCCAGCAACAGGGGAGGCGATGAGCAGTTCTTC

size: -
D: TRBD1
V: TRBV5-5
J: TRBJ2-4
CDR3: CASSSAHRDRVAKNIQYF
DNA: TGTGCCAGCAGTTCAGCTCACCGGGACAGGGTGGCCAAAAACATTCAGTACTTC

size: -
D: TRBD1
V: TRBV19
J: TRBJ2-7
CDR3: CASRGQGVLYEQYF
DNA: TGTGCCAGTAGGGGACAGGGGGTCCTCTACGAGCAGTACTTC

size: -
D: -
V: TRBV3-1/TRBV3-2
J: TRBJ1-1
CDR3: CASSSFLADNTEAFF
DNA: TGTGCCAGCAGCTCCTTCTTGGCGGACAACACTGAAGCTTTCTTT

size: -
D: -
V: TRBV6-5
J: TRBJ1-2
CDR3: CANSDTIYGYTF
DNA: TGTGCCAATTCGGACACTATCTATGGCTACACCTTC

size: -
D: -
V: TRBV2
J: TRBJ2-3
CDR3: CASRGVGISTDTQYF
DNA: TGTGCCAGCAGGGGAGTGGGGATAAGCACAGATACGCAGTATTTT

size: few
D: -
V: TRBV19
J: TRBJ1-2
CDR3: CASSQPGAGSYGYTF
DNA: TGTGCCAGTAGTCAGCCGGGAGCAGGTAGCTATGGCTACACCTTC

size: -
D: -
V: TRBV15
J: TRBJ1-1
CDR3: CATSSPQFEAFF
DNA: TGTGCCACCAGCAGCCCGCAGTTTGAAGCTTTCTTT

size: once
D: TRBD1
V: TRBV5-1
J: TRBJ1-4
CDR3: CASSSPGTGEKLFF
DNA: TGCGCCAGCAGCTCCCCCGGGACAGGGGAAAAACTGTTTTTT

size: few
D: TRBD1
V: TRBV2
J: TRBJ1-4
CDR3: CASKRDSNEKLFF
DNA: TGTGCCAGCAAGAGGGACAGTAATGAAAAACTGTTTTTT

size: -
D: TRBD2
V: TRBV19
J: TRBJ2-4
CDR3: CASSIGDGLAGGQGRNIQYF
DNA: TGTGCCAGTAGTATAGGGGACGGGCTAGCGGGGGGCCAGGGGAGGAACATTCAGTACTTC

size: -
D: -
V: TRBV6-6
J: TRBJ1-3
CDR3: CASSPPVPGDFKRNTIYF
DNA: TGTGCCAGCAGTCCCCCAGTCCCGGGGGACTTTAAGAGAAACACCATATATTTT

size: -
D: -
V: TRBV12-2
J: TRBJ2-1
CDR3: CASRVRPKRGLEFF
DNA: TGTGCAAGTCGCGTCCGCCCCAAGCGGGGGCTTGAGTTCTTC

size: -
D: -
V: TRBV7-2
J: TRBJ1-5
CDR3: CASSLYGGGSNQPQHF
DNA: TGTGCCAGCAGCTTATACGGGGGCGGAAGCAATCAGCCCCAGCATTTT

size: -
D: -
V: TRBV18
J: TRBJ2-7
CDR3: CASSANSGISYEQYF
DNA: TGTGCCAGCTCAGCAAACTCCGGGATCTCCTACGAGCAGTACTTC

size: -
D: TRBD1
V: TRBV6-7
J: TRBJ1-1
CDR3: CAIHRAGGRKTEAFF
DNA: TGTGCCATACATCGGGCAGGGGGCAGGAAGACTGAAGCTTTCTTT

size: -
D: TRBD1
V: TRBV30
J: TRBJ1-2
CDR3: CASRGAGYTF
DNA: TGTGCCAGCAGGGGGGCCGGCTACACCTTC

size: -
D: TRBD1
V: TRBV2
J: TRBJ2-7
CDR3: CASSLGQGNEQYF
DNA: TGTGCCAGCAGCCTGGGACAGGGCAACGAGCAGTACTTC

size: -
D: -
V: TRBV5-1
J: TRBJ2-5
CDR3: CASSLPEVRGMRETQYF
DNA: TGCGCCAGCAGCCTGCCGGAGGTCAGGGGTATGCGGGAGACCCAGTACTTC

size: -
D: TRBD1
V: TRBV18
J: TRBJ2-7
CDR3: CASSPPDSRGMGQGRRNGLYEQYF
DNA: TGTGCCAGCTCACCACCGGACTCCCGGGGAATGGGACAGGGTAGACGAAACGGACTTTACGAGCAGTACTTC

size: -
D: -
V: TRBV14
J: TRBJ1-4
CDR3: CASSELWDRSTNEKLFF
DNA: TGTGCCAGCAGCGAACTCTGGGACCGATCAACTAATGAAAAACTGTTTTTT

size: -
D: TRBD1
V: TRBV9
J: TRBJ1-1
CDR3: CASSGLGQVNTEAFF
DNA: TGTGCCAGCAGCGGACTGGGACAGGTGAACACTGAAGCTTTCTTT

size: -
D: -
V: TRBV6-2/TRBV6-3
J: TRBJ1-1
CDR3: CASSSAPFRAFF
DNA: TGTGCCAGCAGTTCAGCCCCTTTCAGGGCTTTCTTT